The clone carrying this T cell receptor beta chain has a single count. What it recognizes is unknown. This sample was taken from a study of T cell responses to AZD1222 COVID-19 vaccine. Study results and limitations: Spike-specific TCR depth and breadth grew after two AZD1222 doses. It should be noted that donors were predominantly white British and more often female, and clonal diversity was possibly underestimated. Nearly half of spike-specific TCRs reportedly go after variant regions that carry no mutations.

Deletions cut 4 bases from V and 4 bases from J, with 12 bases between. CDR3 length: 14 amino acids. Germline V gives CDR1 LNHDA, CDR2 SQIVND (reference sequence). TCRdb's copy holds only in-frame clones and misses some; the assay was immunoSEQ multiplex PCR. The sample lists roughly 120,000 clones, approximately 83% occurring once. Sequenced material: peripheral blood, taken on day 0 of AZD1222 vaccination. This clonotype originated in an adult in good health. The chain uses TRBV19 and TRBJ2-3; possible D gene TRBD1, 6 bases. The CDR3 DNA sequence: TGTGCCAGTAGTACACGACAGGTACCAGATACGCAGTATTTT. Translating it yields CASSTRQVPDTQYF.